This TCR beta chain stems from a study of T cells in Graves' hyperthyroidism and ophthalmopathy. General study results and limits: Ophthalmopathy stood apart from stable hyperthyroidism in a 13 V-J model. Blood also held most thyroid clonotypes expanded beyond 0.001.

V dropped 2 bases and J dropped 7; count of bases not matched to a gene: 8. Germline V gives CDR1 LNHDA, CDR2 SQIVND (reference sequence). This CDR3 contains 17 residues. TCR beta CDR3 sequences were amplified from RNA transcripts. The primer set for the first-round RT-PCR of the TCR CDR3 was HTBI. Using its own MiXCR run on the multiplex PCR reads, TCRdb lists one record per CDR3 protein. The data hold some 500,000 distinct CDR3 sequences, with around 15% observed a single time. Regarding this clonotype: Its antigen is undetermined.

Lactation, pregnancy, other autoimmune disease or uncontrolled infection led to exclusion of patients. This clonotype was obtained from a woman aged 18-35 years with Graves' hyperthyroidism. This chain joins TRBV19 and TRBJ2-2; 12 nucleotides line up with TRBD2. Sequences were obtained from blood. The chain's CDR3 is CASSILAGGPRYGELFF. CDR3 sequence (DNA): TGTGCCAGTAGTATACTAGCGGGAGGGCCCCGATACGGGGAGCTGTTTTTT.